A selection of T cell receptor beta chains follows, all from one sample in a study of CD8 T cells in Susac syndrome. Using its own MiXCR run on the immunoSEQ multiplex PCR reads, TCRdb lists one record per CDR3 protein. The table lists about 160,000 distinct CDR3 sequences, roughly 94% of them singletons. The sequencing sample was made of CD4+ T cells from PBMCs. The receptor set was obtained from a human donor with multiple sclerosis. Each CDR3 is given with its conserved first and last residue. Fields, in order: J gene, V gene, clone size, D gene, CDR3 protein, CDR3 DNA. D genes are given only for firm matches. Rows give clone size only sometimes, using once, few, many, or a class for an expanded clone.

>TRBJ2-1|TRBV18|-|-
CASSRSDQTREQFF
TGTGCCAGCTCACGTAGCGACCAGACTCGGGAGCAGTTCTTC
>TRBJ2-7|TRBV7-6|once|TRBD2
CASSATLSGSSYEQYF
TGTGCCAGCAGCGCTACCCTTAGCGGGAGCTCCTACGAGCAGTACTTC
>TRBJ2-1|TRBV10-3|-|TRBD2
CAISPGTSSNEQFF
TGTGCCATCAGTCCAGGGACTAGTAGCAATGAGCAGTTCTTC
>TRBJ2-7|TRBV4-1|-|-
CASSRSGTVLREQYF
TGCGCCAGCAGCCGGAGCGGGACAGTCCTTCGCGAGCAGTACTTC
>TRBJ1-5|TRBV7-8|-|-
CASSQDSYYQPQHF
TGTGCCAGCAGCCAGGACAGCTATTACCAGCCCCAGCATTTT
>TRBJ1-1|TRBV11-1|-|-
CASSLGLAAFF
TGTGCCAGCAGCTTAGGGTTGGCGGCTTTCTTT
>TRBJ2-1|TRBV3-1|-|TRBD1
CASTSWGTGGHNEQFF
TGTGCCAGCACTTCCTGGGGGACAGGGGGCCACAATGAGCAGTTCTTC
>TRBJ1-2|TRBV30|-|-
CAWSSIGGLGYTF
TGTGCCTGGAGTTCCATCGGGGGATTGGGCTACACCTTC
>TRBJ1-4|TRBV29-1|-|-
CSVSRTANEKLFF
TGCAGCGTTAGCCGGACGGCTAATGAAAAACTGTTTTTT
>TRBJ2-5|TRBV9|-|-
CASSVGGGETQYF
TGTGCCAGCAGCGTAGGGGGAGGAGAGACCCAGTACTTC
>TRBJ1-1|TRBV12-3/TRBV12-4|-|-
CASRPPDRPNTEAFF
TGTGCCAGCAGGCCCCCCGACAGGCCCAACACTGAAGCTTTCTTT
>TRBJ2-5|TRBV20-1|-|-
CSARGLGKETQYF
TGCAGTGCTAGAGGTCTCGGGAAAGAGACCCAGTACTTC
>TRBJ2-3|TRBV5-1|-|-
CASSHSSEADTQYF
TGCGCCAGCAGCCACTCCAGCGAAGCAGATACGCAGTATTTT
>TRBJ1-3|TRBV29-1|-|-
CSVATGNTIYF
TGCAGCGTTGCCACGGGAAACACCATATATTTT
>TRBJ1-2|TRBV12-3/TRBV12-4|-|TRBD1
CASRTGQGAYGYTF
TGTGCCAGCAGGACCGGACAGGGCGCCTATGGCTACACCTTC
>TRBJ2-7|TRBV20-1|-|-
CSASMGSSSYEQYF
TGCAGTGCTAGTATGGGCTCTTCCTCCTACGAGCAGTACTTC
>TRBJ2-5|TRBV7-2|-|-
CASSLYPGGPQYF
TGTGCCAGCAGCTTATATCCAGGCGGTCCCCAGTACTTC
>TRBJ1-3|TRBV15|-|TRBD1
CATSRGGTGAGNTIYF
TGTGCCACCAGCAGAGGGGGGACAGGAGCTGGAAACACCATATATTTT
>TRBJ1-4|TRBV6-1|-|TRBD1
CASRGTGSNEKLFF
TGTGCCAGCAGGGGGACAGGGTCGAATGAAAAACTGTTTTTT
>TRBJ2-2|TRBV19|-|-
CASSWGPGDTGELFF
TGTGCCAGTAGTTGGGGGCCAGGGGACACCGGGGAGCTGTTTTTT
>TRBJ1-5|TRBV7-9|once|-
CASSSQSNQPQHF
TGTGCCAGCAGCTCCCAATCCAATCAGCCCCAGCATTTT
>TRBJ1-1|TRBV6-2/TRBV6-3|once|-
CASSYIGYTEAFF
TGTGCCAGCAGTTACATCGGGTACACTGAAGCTTTCTTT